Each of the 19 T cell receptor beta chains below was sequenced from the same sample in a study of blood T cell repertoires in COVID-19. Generated by immunoSEQ multiplex PCR, the TCRdb table keeps only in-frame clones and is missing some. Among fewer than 75,000 clones listed, 89% were seen once. The sequencing sample was made of peripheral blood. The origin of the receptors is a man aged 55 to 70 with acute or convalescent COVID-19.

V and J are TRBV19 and TRBJ1-1, with a tentative D call TRBD1 (5 bases). The germline V gene has CDR1 LNHDA and CDR2 SQIVND (reference sequence). This CDR3 is 11 amino acids long. Trimming took off 4 bases at V and 10 bases at J, with 10 bases between the two ends. Here the CDR3 reads CASSSWGGAFF. As DNA, the CDR3 is TGTGCCAGTAGTAGCTGGGGCGGAGCTTTCTTT. Based on the CDR3 plus reference TRBV19 and TRBJ1-1, the full variable domain is DGGITQSPKYLFRKEGQNVTLSCEQNLNHDAMYWYRQDPGQGLRLIYYSQIVNDFQKGDIAEGYSVSREKKESFPLTVTSAQKNPTAFYLCASSSWGGAFFGQGTRLTVV.

This chain connects TRBV5-1 to TRBJ2-3; D remains ambiguous. The CDR3 is made up of 15 amino acids. The V end lost 1 base, the J end lost 0 bases, and 9 bases lay between the germline ends. Looked up from germline, CDR1 is SGHRS and CDR2 is YFSETQ. The CDR3 sequence: CASSLQVTSTDTQYF. As DNA, the CDR3 is TGCGCCAGCAGCTTGCAGGTTACTAGCACAGATACGCAGTATTTT.

This chain links TRBV2 with TRBJ1-4; TRBD1 agrees at 8 bases. This CDR3 contains 14 residues. V was clipped by 6 bases and J by 8 bases; unmatched bases: 8. Per the germline V gene, CDR1 is SNHLY and CDR2 is FYNNEI. In DNA, the CDR3 is TGTGCCAGCAGGAAGGACAGGGCAGCAGAAAAACTGTTTTTT. This translates into CASRKDRAAEKLFF.

This clone has more than one count but fewer than ten. V and J are TRBV5-6 and TRBJ1-1; D might be TRBD1 (6 bases). Germline V gives CDR1 SGHDT, CDR2 YYEEEE. The length of the CDR3 is 14 residues. V was trimmed by 2 bases and J by 2 bases, leaving 10 bases between them. CDR3 DNA sequence: TGTGCCAGCAGCTTCGGACAGCTTAACACTGAAGCTTTCTTT. As protein: CASSFGQLNTEAFF.

The chain carries TRBV19 and TRBJ1-5; D is ambiguous. The CDR3 spans 12 residues. Germline V CDR1 and CDR2: LNHDA, SQIVND (reference sequence). V lost 5 bases and J 9 bases, leaving 11 bases between the germline ends. CDR3 sequence reads: CASSSVPGPQHF. CDR3 nucleotides: TGTGCCAGTAGTTCAGTCCCGGGGCCCCAGCATTTT.

The chain recombines TRBV3-1 (or the pseudogene TRBV3-2) with TRBJ2-5; the D gene is possibly TRBD2 (7 bases). The CDR3 has 14 residues. The germline gives CDR1 LGHDT, CDR2 YNNKEL (reference sequence). Trimming left V 3 bases short and J 5 bases short, with 13 bases between. The CDR3 region is CASSQGGGMETQYF. The CDR3 DNA follows: TGTGCCAGCAGCCAGGGAGGGGGTATGGAGACCCAGTACTTC.

The chain has TRBV19 and TRBJ1-1, with a possible D match to TRBD1 (6 bases). Trimming removed 5 bases at V and 2 bases at J, with 9 bases between. Germline values: CDR1 LNHDA, CDR2 SQIVND (reference sequence). The CDR3 runs to 13 residues. The DNA of the CDR3 is TGTGCCAGTAGTCAGGACAGAAACACTGAAGCTTTCTTT. It encodes CASSQDRNTEAFF.

The J gene is TRBJ2-2, the V gene TRBV11-3; maybe TRBD1 (6 bases). Looked up from germline, CDR1 is SGHNT and CDR2 is YENEEA. The CDR3 extends over 17 amino acids. Trimming shortened V by 4 bases and J by 2 bases, and 17 bases separated the two germline ends. The DNA of the CDR3 is TGTGCCAGCAGCTCGGACCGGGACACGGGTAACACCGGGGAGCTGTTTTTT. Translated: CASSSDRDTGNTGELFF.

The chain links TRBV5-1 to TRBJ2-3; unclear D gene. Germline V CDR1 and CDR2: SGHRS, YFSETQ. The V end lost 3 bases, the J end lost 2 bases, and 10 bases lay between the germline ends. There are 14 residues in the CDR3. The CDR3 DNA reads as TGCGCCAGCAGCTCTCTTAATCCCACAGATACGCAGTATTTT. Translating it yields CASSSLNPTDTQYF.

The chain carries TRBV7-6 and TRBJ1-2; the D is unclear. Germline-derived CDR1 and CDR2 are SGHVS and FNYEAQ. V gave up 6 bases and J gave up 8 bases, with 16 bases separating them. This CDR3 spans 13 amino acids. CDR3 residues: CASSSQSSGGYTF. The DNA of the CDR3 is TGTGCCAGCAGTTCCCAGAGCTCGGGAGGCTACACCTTC.

The chain joins TRBV5-6 to TRBJ2-1; TRBD2 agrees at 7 bases. V dropped 3 bases and J dropped 3; count of bases not matched to a gene: 6. The CDR3 has 15 amino acids. Germline loops: CDR1 SGHDT, CDR2 YYEEEE. The CDR3 loop reads CASSWGGSRYNEQFF. The CDR3 DNA sequence: TGTGCCAGCAGCTGGGGGGGTTCCCGCTACAATGAGCAGTTCTTC.

The chain links TRBV4-1 to TRBJ1-3; the D gene is possibly TRBD1 (5 bases). The CDR3 consists of 17 residues. Per the germline V gene, CDR1 is MGHRA and CDR2 is YSYEKL. Trimming stripped 0 bases from V and 4 bases from J, with 16 bases between. CDR3 sequence reads: CASSQEFLTASGNTIYF. The CDR3 DNA sequence: TGCGCCAGCAGCCAAGAATTCCTGACAGCCTCAGGAAACACCATATATTTT.

The chain joins TRBV12-5 to TRBJ2-7; 12 bases fit TRBD1. The CDR3 spans 14 residues. Trimming cost V 5 bases and J 6 bases; bases outside gene matches: 5. Germline V gives CDR1 LGHNT, CDR2 FRNRAP. The CDR3 nucleotides read TGTGCTAGTGGTGACGGGACAGGGGGCTTCGAGCAGTACTTC. This sequence encodes CASGDGTGGFEQYF.

This rearrangement joins TRBV6-1 to TRBJ1-3; tentatively, D is TRBD1 (6 bases). Looked up from germline, CDR1 is MNHNS and CDR2 is SASEGT. V was clipped by 4 bases and J by 0 bases, with 13 bases between them. This CDR3 comprises 16 residues. The CDR3 DNA is TGTGCCAGCAGTGTCGGGACACCGAGCTCTGGAAACACCATATATTTT. Translated: CASSVGTPSSGNTIYF.

The chain carries TRBV3-1 (or the pseudogene TRBV3-2) and TRBJ1-2; D not resolved. CDR1 is LGHDT, CDR2 YNNKEL, per germline (reference sequence). The CDR3 consists of 12 residues. Trimming took 3 bases from V and 5 from J, leaving 7 bases between them. CDR3 residues: CASSHMSYGYTF. CDR3 nucleotide sequence: TGTGCCAGCAGCCATATGTCTTATGGCTACACCTTC.

The chain has TRBV27 and TRBJ1-1, with TRBD1 matching over 7 bases. In germline, CDR1 is MNHEY, CDR2 SMNVEV (reference sequence). Losses at the gene ends were 5 bases for V and 6 bases for J; bases not matched to a gene: 12. The CDR3 consists of 15 residues. The CDR3 sequence: CASSPRQGGGAEAFF. CDR3 nucleotide sequence: TGTGCCAGCAGTCCCCGACAGGGAGGAGGAGCTGAAGCTTTCTTT.

J is TRBJ1-5 and V is TRBV5-1; the D gene is possibly TRBD1 (6 bases). From germline, CDR1 is SGHRS and CDR2 YFSETQ. This CDR3 is 14 amino acids long. V lost 0 bases and J 6 bases, leaving 10 bases between the germline ends. The CDR3 spells CASSLEGVGQPQHF. In DNA form, the CDR3 reads TGCGCCAGCAGCTTGGAGGGGGTAGGTCAGCCCCAGCATTTT. Supplemented by reference TRBV5-1 and TRBJ1-5, the full variable domain reads KAGVTQTPRYLIKTRGQQVTLSCSPISGHRSVSWYQQTPGQGLQFLFEYFSETQRNKGNFPGRFSGRQFSNSRSEMNVSTLELGDSALYLCASSLEGVGQPQHFGDGTRLSIL.

The J gene is TRBJ2-3, the V gene TRBV19; no reliable D call. The germline gives CDR1 LNHDA, CDR2 SQIVND (reference sequence). V was shortened by 8 bases and J by 3 bases, with 12 bases between the two germline ends. The CDR3 contains 13 residues. The CDR3 reads CASSGSSTDTQYF. As DNA, the CDR3 is TGTGCCAGTTCTGGCAGTTCAACAGATACGCAGTATTTT.

The chain combines TRBV6-5 with TRBJ1-4; TRBD1 agrees at 10 bases. Germline values: CDR1 MNHEY, CDR2 SVGAGI. V was pared by 7 bases and J by 8 bases, with 7 bases of the junction left unmatched. The CDR3 loop spans 14 amino acids. CDR3 amino acids: CASNRQGAEEKLFF. CDR3 coding DNA: TGTGCCAGCAATAGACAGGGGGCTGAGGAAAAACTGTTTTTT.